Below, 17 T cell receptor beta chains from the same sample are listed, as sequenced in a study of memory CD4+ T cells and cytomegalovirus serostatus. Single viable CD3+CD4+CD8-CD45RO+ cells were sorted as the memory CD4+ T cells. The table came from immunoSEQ multiplex PCR; TCRdb's copy has only in-frame clones and leaves some out. Of under 40,000 clones detected, roughly 85% appear once; the ten largest clones hold approximately 5%. Source material: memory CD4+ T cells from blood. The receptors were gathered from an adult in good health and CMV-seropositive.

The rearrangement uses TRBV7-2 and TRBJ1-5; 7 nucleotides align to TRBD1. With 1 base clipped from V and 5 bases from J, the junction kept 5 bases outside the gene matches. The CDR3 is 15 residues long. Germline values: CDR1 SGHTA, CDR2 FQGNSA. This CDR3 reads CASSLEGATDQPQHF. CDR3 bases: TGTGCCAGCAGCTTAGAGGGGGCCACAGATCAGCCCCAGCATTTT. Based on the CDR3 plus reference TRBV7-2 and TRBJ1-5, the full variable domain is GAGVSQSPSNKVTEKGKDVELRCDPISGHTALYWYRQSLGQGLEFLIYFQGNSAPDKSGLPSDRFSAERTGGSVSTLTIQRTQQEDSAVYLCASSLEGATDQPQHFGDGTRLSIL.

This clone showed up just a few times. The V call is TRBV28, the J call TRBJ2-4; D not resolved. Per the germline V gene, CDR1 is MDHEN and CDR2 is SYDVKM. CDR3 length: 13 residues. V lost 3 bases to trimming and J lost 6 bases, with 9 bases between them. CDR3 DNA sequence: TGTGCCAGCAGTTTCGATTACCGAAACATTCAGTACTTC. Protein: CASSFDYRNIQYF. Full variable domain (remainder filled in from reference TRBV28 and TRBJ2-4): DVKVTQSSRYLVKRTGEKVFLECVQDMDHENMFWYRQDPGLGLRLIYFSYDVKMKEKGDIPEGYSVSREKKERFSLILESASTNQTSMYLCASSFDYRNIQYFGAGTRLSVL.

V usage is TRBV6-1 and J usage is TRBJ2-7; D ambiguous. Trimming cost V 7 bases and J 1 base, with 8 bases left between them. Germline V gene data show CDR1 as MNHNS and CDR2 as SASEGT. CDR3 length: 12 residues. The CDR3 region has the DNA TGTGCCAGCACCACGCAATCCTACGAGCAGTACTTC. This translates into CASTTQSYEQYF.

CDR3 loop: CASSTQGARESPLHF. CDR3 sequence (DNA): TGTGCCAGCAGTACCCAGGGGGCGCGGGAATCACCCCTCCACTTT. The chain carries TRBV6-6 and TRBJ1-6; the match to TRBD1 covers 8 bases. J lost 10 bases, V lost 5 bases, and 10 bases had no gene match. Looked up from germline, CDR1 is MNHNY and CDR2 is SVGAGI (reference sequence). The CDR3 length is 15 residues.

This rearrangement joins TRBV6-6 to TRBJ1-5; D may be TRBD1 (5 bases). Trimming removed 7 bases from V and 4 bases from J, with 17 bases in between. The CDR3 covers 15 residues. The germline CDR1 and CDR2 sequences are MNHNY and SVGAGI (reference sequence). CDR3 sequence reads: CASTPGAGVNQPQHF. The DNA of the CDR3 is TGTGCCAGCACCCCCGGGGCAGGTGTTAATCAGCCCCAGCATTTT.

The chain combines TRBV6-5 with TRBJ2-1; TRBD2 agrees at 13 bases. Germline V gene sequence: CDR1 MNHEY, CDR2 SVGAGI. The ends lost 6 bases at V and 11 bases at J; junction bases unmatched: 4. The CDR3 loop spans 13 amino acids. The CDR3 loop is CASRGTSGAKQFF. The CDR3 DNA reads TGTGCCAGCAGGGGGACTAGCGGGGCTAAGCAGTTCTTC.

The chain carries TRBV5-6 and TRBJ1-2, with D possibly being TRBD1 (5 bases). The germline CDR1 and CDR2 sequences are SGHDT and YYEEEE. Between the trimmed V and J ends, which lost 5 bases and 0 bases, there was a span of 20 bases. This CDR3 has 17 amino acids. CDR3 DNA sequence: TGTGCCAGCAGAAAGGGACTATTCATGGGTGCTAACTATGGCTACACCTTC. Residues: CASRKGLFMGANYGYTF.

The CDR3: CASSPHGTTDTQYF. The CDR3 DNA reads TGTGCCAGCAGTCCCCACGGGACTACAGATACGCAGTATTTT. The V call is TRBV28, the J call TRBJ2-3, with D perhaps TRBD2 (6 bases). Germline CDR1 and CDR2: MDHEN and SYDVKM. Trimming removed 5 bases at V and 3 bases at J, with 12 bases between. The CDR3 sequence is 14 residues long.

This clone was found a few times. The gene calls are TRBV10-3 and TRBJ1-1; TRBD1 matches 8 bases. Trimming removed 7 bases from V and 1 base from J; junction bases left unmatched: 8. Germline CDR1 and CDR2: ENHRY and SYGVKD. The CDR3 consists of 15 residues. CDR3 sequence reads: CAIKGQGAGNTEAFF. The CDR3 region has the DNA TGTGCCATCAAGGGCCAGGGGGCAGGGAACACTGAAGCTTTCTTT.

This chain connects TRBV18 to TRBJ2-1; perhaps TRBD2 as D (6 bases). Trimming pared 5 bases from V and 8 bases from J, leaving 16 bases between. There are 14 residues in the CDR3. Germline lookup yields CDR1 KGHSH and CDR2 LQKENI. The CDR3 DNA sequence: TGTGCCAGCTCAGAAACCGGGACTCACGATGAGCAGTTCTTC. Protein: CASSETGTHDEQFF.

Within the sample, this clone is medium-sized. The rearrangement links TRBV19 to TRBJ2-5; 11 bases are a match to TRBD1. This CDR3 has 14 residues. V lost 6 bases and J lost 5; bases outside the gene matches: 5. Germline CDR1 reads LNHDA; CDR2 reads SQIVND (reference sequence). Here the CDR3 reads CASRDRGRGETQYF. The CDR3 nucleotides are TGTGCCAGTAGGGACAGGGGGCGCGGGGAGACCCAGTACTTC. Drawing the rest from reference TRBV19 and TRBJ2-5, the complete variable domain is DGGITQSPKYLFRKEGQNVTLSCEQNLNHDAMYWYRQDPGQGLRLIYYSQIVNDFQKGDIAEGYSVSREKKESFPLTVTSAQKNPTAFYLCASRDRGRGETQYFGPGTRLLVL.

The V gene is TRBV7-9, the J gene TRBJ1-2; D perhaps matches TRBD1 (6 bases). The CDR3 has 14 residues. Germline loops: CDR1 SEHNR, CDR2 FQNEAQ (reference sequence). Trimming removed 2 bases at V and 5 bases at J, with 12 bases between. The chain's CDR3 is CASSLSWGTYGYTF. For the CDR3, the DNA is TGTGCCAGCAGCTTATCATGGGGGACATATGGCTACACCTTC. The full variable domain, its missing parts supplied by reference TRBV7-9 and TRBJ1-2, is DTGVSQNPRHKITKRGQNVTFRCDPISEHNRLYWYRQTLGQGPEFLTYFQNEAQLEKSRLLSDRFSAERPKGSFSTLEIQRTEQGDSAMYLCASSLSWGTYGYTFGSGTRLTVV.

This chain links TRBV7-9 with TRBJ2-2; 7 bases fit TRBD1. There are 13 residues in the CDR3. J lost 6 bases, V lost 3 bases, and 1 base had no gene match. Germline V gene sequence: CDR1 SEHNR, CDR2 FQNEAQ (reference sequence). CDR3 DNA sequence: TGTGCCAGCAGCTTGACAGGGCCCGGGGAGCTGTTTTTT. The encoded protein is CASSLTGPGELFF.

The genes are TRBV6-6 and TRBJ1-2; TRBD1 matches 7 bases. V lost 5 bases, J lost 5 bases, and 14 bases stayed unmatched. In germline, CDR1 is MNHNY, CDR2 SVGAGI (reference sequence). The CDR3 is made up of 16 amino acids. The CDR3 bases are TGTGCCAGCAGTCCTACGGGGGGACAGTCGACTTATGGCTACACCTTC. It specifies CASSPTGGQSTYGYTF.

The rearrangement joins TRBV6-1 to TRBJ2-7; 8 nucleotides align to TRBD2. The CDR3 is made up of 14 amino acids. Per germline, CDR1 MNHNS and CDR2 SASEGT. V was pared by 7 bases and J by 0 bases, with 5 bases of the junction left unmatched. The CDR3 region is CASKKSGSSYEQYF. The CDR3 DNA sequence: TGTGCCAGCAAAAAGAGCGGGAGCTCCTACGAGCAGTACTTC.

The CDR3 loop reads CASSHSGTTDTQYF. CDR3 DNA sequence: TGTGCCAGCAGCCATAGCGGGACCACAGATACGCAGTATTTT. V gene TRBV7-3 combines with J gene TRBJ2-3; 8 bases fit TRBD2. The germline CDR1 and CDR2 sequences are SGHTA and FQGTGA. With 5 bases clipped from V and 2 bases from J, the junction kept 3 bases outside the gene matches. This CDR3 is built from 14 residues. The whole variable domain, filled in from reference TRBV7-3 and TRBJ2-3, reads GAGVSQTPSNKVTEKGKYVELRCDPISGHTALYWYRQSLGQGPEFLIYFQGTGAADDSGLPNDRFFAVRPEGSVSTLKIQRTERGDSAVYLCASSHSGTTDTQYFGPGTRLTVL.

The gene calls are TRBV5-1 and TRBJ2-3, with 8 positions matching TRBD2. Looked up from germline, CDR1 is SGHRS and CDR2 is YFSETQ. The CDR3 consists of 17 residues. The trim removed 4 bases at V and 6 bases at J, leaving 16 bases unmatched. CDR3 coding DNA: TGCGCCAGCAGCCTGATAAGCGGGAGACGTCTCGTGGATACGCAGTATTTT. This codes for CASSLISGRRLVDTQYF.